This TCR beta chain emerged from a study of post-analysis software for immune sequencing data. Study-wide results and limits: When patients were compared with controls, 5 or 6 TRBV segments were more frequent, TRBV5-6, TRBV5-1 and TRBV20-1 among them.

CDR1 and CDR2 from the germline V gene are LGHNA and YNFKEQ. Losses at the gene ends were 1 base for V and 1 base for J; bases not matched to a gene: 11. This CDR3 is built from 18 residues. Worth noting for this clonotype: The antigen is unknown.

Presence of unique molecular identifiers characterized the TCR beta cDNA libraries. Via MiXCR, TCRdb re-called the PCR reads, giving one row per CDR3 protein. Of some 800,000 distinct CDR3 sequences listed, about half were seen once; the top ten hold over 4.5%. This receptor was taken from a girl aged 10 to 17 with multiple sclerosis. The sample consisted of blood. The chain joins TRBV4-2 to TRBJ1-1; 8 bases fit TRBD1. The CDR3, as DNA: TGTGCCAGCAGCCAAGGTCAGGGGGCGAGTCGTAGGAACACTGAAGCTTTCTTT. Translating gives CASSQGQGASRRNTEAFF.